These T cell receptor beta chains were read from a single sample in a study of blood T cell repertoires in COVID-19. The assay was immunoSEQ multiplex PCR, and TCRdb's table has in-frame clones only and misses some. This sample has about 25,000 clones, with more than 65% found just once. Sequencing input: peripheral blood. These receptors all come from a man aged 50-60 years with active or convalescent COVID-19. The CDR3 runs from the conserved cysteine through the conserved F or W. A D gene is named only where the DNA matches it firmly. The listing skips clone size in some rows; elsewhere it reads once, few, many or a size class.

V,size,J,D,DNA,CDR3
TRBV4-1,.,TRBJ1-5,.,TGCGCCAGCAGCCAAGAGGGCAGGGAGGATCAGCCCCAGCATTTT,CASSQEGREDQPQHF
TRBV28,.,TRBJ2-5,TRBD1,TGTGCCAGCAGTCAATCGACAGGGGGGTTAGAGACCCAGTACTTC,CASSQSTGGLETQYF
TRBV27,.,TRBJ2-2,TRBD1,TGTGCCAGCAGTTTTAAAGGGGGCGTGGGCGGGGAGCTGTTTTTT,CASSFKGGVGGELFF
TRBV11-2,once,TRBJ1-4,.,TGTGCCAGCAGCTTAGAGACAGCCTTTAATGAAAAACTGTTTTTT,CASSLETAFNEKLFF
TRBV30,few,TRBJ2-7,.,TGTGCCTGGAGTAGGGGGACTACCACTTACGAGCAGTACTTC,CAWSRGTTTYEQYF
TRBV13,.,TRBJ1-3,.,TGTGCCAGCAGCTTCAGGGCGACGGGAAACACCATATATTTT,CASSFRATGNTIYF
TRBV4-1,.,TRBJ1-2,TRBD1,TGCGCCAGCAGCCAAGATGAAGGGACAGTCTATAATGGCTACACCTTC,CASSQDEGTVYNGYTF
TRBV9,.,TRBJ1-2,.,TGTGCCAGCAGCGTAGACAGGGCGAACTATGGCTACACCTTC,CASSVDRANYGYTF
TRBV6-5,.,TRBJ1-4,.,TGTGCCAGCACCACAGGAGCAACTAATGAAAAACTGTTTTTT,CASTTGATNEKLFF
TRBV5-5,.,TRBJ2-6,.,TGTGCCAGCAGCTTCCGGATAGATACAGGGTCCTCTGGGGCCAACGTCCTGACTTTC,CASSFRIDTGSSGANVLTF
TRBV4-2,few,TRBJ2-3,.,TGTGCCAGCAGCCAGGGTAGCATGGCAGATACGCAGTATTTT,CASSQGSMADTQYF
TRBV7-2,.,TRBJ2-4,.,TGTGCCAGCAGCCCCAGTGGGCAGGGTGTGGACATTCAGTACTTC,CASSPSGQGVDIQYF
TRBV10-3,.,TRBJ2-1,.,TGTGCCATCAGGGGAGAGAATGAGCAGTTCTTC,CAIRGENEQFF
TRBV6-1,.,TRBJ2-1,.,TGTGCCAGCAGTGAAGGGTGGGAGGGGGGCAATGAGCAGTTCTTC,CASSEGWEGGNEQFF
TRBV5-1,.,TRBJ2-7,TRBD1,TGCGCCAGCAGAGAAGGGACAGGGCGTAACGAGCAGTACTTC,CASREGTGRNEQYF
TRBV7-9,.,TRBJ1-5,.,TGTGCCAGCAGCCCACCGGGACTGGACAATCAGCCCCAGCATTTT,CASSPPGLDNQPQHF
TRBV29-1,.,TRBJ2-3,TRBD2,TGCAGCGTTCTCGCGGGAGGACGCACAGATACGCAGTATTTT,CSVLAGGRTDTQYF
TRBV7-9,.,TRBJ2-7,.,TGTGCCAGCAGCTCCATGCCCGGCGAGCAGTACTTC,CASSSMPGEQYF
TRBV7-9,.,TRBJ1-1,.,TGTGCCAGCAGCCCGAGACAAGGTTTGAACACTGAAGCTTTCTTT,CASSPRQGLNTEAFF
TRBV18,few,TRBJ2-2,.,TGTGCCAGCTCACTGAATTTTAAGTCCAGCCGGGTGGCCGGGGAGCTGTTTTTT,CASSLNFKSSRVAGELFF
TRBV5-1,.,TRBJ2-1,TRBD2,TGCGCCAGCAGCATTGGACTAGATTACAATGAGCAGTTCTTC,CASSIGLDYNEQFF
TRBV19,.,TRBJ2-1,.,TGTGCCAGTAGTGCCGGAGGGGTCTATGAGCAGTTCTTC,CASSAGGVYEQFF
TRBV29-1,.,TRBJ2-5,.,TGCAGCGTTTTCAGGGGGAGGGAGACCCAGTACTTC,CSVFRGRETQYF
TRBV27,.,TRBJ2-5,TRBD1,TGTGCCAGCAGTCCTACAGGGGGATGGCAAGAGACCCAGTACTTC,CASSPTGGWQETQYF
TRBV29-1,.,TRBJ2-3,.,TGCAGCCTGTGGCATGGAGGCCTCGGCACAGATACGCAGTATTTT,CSLWHGGLGTDTQYF
TRBV9,once,TRBJ2-1,TRBD2,TGTGCCAGCAGCGTAGAGCGGGGGGGCCCCTACAATGAGCAGTTCTTC,CASSVERGGPYNEQFF
TRBV6-6,.,TRBJ1-5,TRBD1,TGTGCCAGCAGTGGGACAGGGTCCAATCAGCCCCAGCATTTT,CASSGTGSNQPQHF
TRBV5-6,.,TRBJ1-4,.,TGTGCCAGCAGCTTGGGTCAGGGTCCCAAACTGTTTTTT,CASSLGQGPKLFF
TRBV11-3,.,TRBJ2-5,.,TGTGCCAGCAGCCCAGATGGCAGACAAGAGACCCAGTACTTC,CASSPDGRQETQYF
TRBV2,.,TRBJ2-7,TRBD2,TGTGCCAGCAGTGGTGTAGCGGGAACCTACGAGCAGTACTTC,CASSGVAGTYEQYF
TRBV11-3,.,TRBJ2-7,TRBD2,TGTGCCAGCAGGGGGAGGGCCGTCAACGAGCAGTACTTC,CASRGRAVNEQYF
TRBV23-1,.,TRBJ2-3,TRBD2,TGCGCCAGCAGTCTCGCGGGACTAGCGGGGGGTGGGTTTTCTAGCACAGATACGCAGTATTTT,CASSLAGLAGGGFSSTDTQYF
TRBV9,.,TRBJ2-2,.,TGTGCCAGCAGCGTAGATCTAACCGGGGAGCTGTTTTTT,CASSVDLTGELFF
TRBV11-3,.,TRBJ1-4,.,TGTGCCAGCAGCTTAGTTTCGGCAGCGAATGAAAAACTGTTTTTT,CASSLVSAANEKLFF
TRBV7-9,few,TRBJ2-4,.,TGTGCCAGCAGCTTAGCTATGTCAAGGAGACCATTAGCCAAAAACATTCAGTACTTC,CASSLAMSRRPLAKNIQYF
TRBV11-3,.,TRBJ2-5,TRBD2,TGTGCCAGCAGCTTATTTTTCAGCGGGATCGGGGGAGAGACCCAGTACTTC,CASSLFFSGIGGETQYF
TRBV28,once,TRBJ2-1,TRBD1,TGTGCCAGCAGTAAAGGACAGGGGTACTACAATGAGCAGTTCTTC,CASSKGQGYYNEQFF
TRBV4-2,medium-sized,TRBJ2-2,TRBD1,TGTGCCAGCAGCCAAGAATCCAGGGGGACCGGGGAGCTGTTTTTT,CASSQESRGTGELFF
TRBV5-1,.,TRBJ2-7,TRBD2,TGCGCCAGCAGCTTGGATGGGACTAGCTTGGGGTACGAGCAGTACTTC,CASSLDGTSLGYEQYF
TRBV7-9,.,TRBJ1-6,.,TGTGCCAGCAGCGAAGACATGTATAATTCACCCCTCCACTTT,CASSEDMYNSPLHF
TRBV9,few,TRBJ2-3,.,TGTGCCAGCAGCGTACGAAGCAACACAGATACGCAGTATTTT,CASSVRSNTDTQYF
TRBV5-1,.,TRBJ1-1,.,TGCGCCAGCAGCTTGGGAGCTGAAGCTTTCTTT,CASSLGAEAFF
TRBV7-3,.,TRBJ1-2,.,TGTGCCAGCAGTCCATCTGGAGCGCCATATGGCTACACCTTC,CASSPSGAPYGYTF
TRBV6-1,.,TRBJ1-6,.,TGTGCCAGCAGTGAAGTGAACAGTTCACCCCTCCACTTT,CASSEVNSSPLHF
TRBV28,.,TRBJ2-3,TRBD1,TGTGCCAGCAGACGACAGGGGGCCGCAGATACGCAGTATTTT,CASRRQGAADTQYF
TRBV6-6,.,TRBJ2-1,TRBD1,TGTGCCAGCAGAGCGACAGGGGGTTACAATGAGCAGTTCTTC,CASRATGGYNEQFF
TRBV30,.,TRBJ2-7,.,TGTGCCTGGACGGTCGGTTCCTCCTACGAGCAGTACTTC,CAWTVGSSYEQYF
TRBV5-4,.,TRBJ2-5,.,TGTGCCAGCAGCGCGGACTTATTGGAGACCCAGTACTTC,CASSADLLETQYF
TRBV28,.,TRBJ1-2,TRBD1,TGTGCCAGTCGGACAGGAGAAGGCTATGGCTACACCTTC,CASRTGEGYGYTF
TRBV7-9,.,TRBJ2-7,.,TGTGCCAGCAGCTTAGTTCGGGGGGCGGCCTACGAGCAGTACTTC,CASSLVRGAAYEQYF